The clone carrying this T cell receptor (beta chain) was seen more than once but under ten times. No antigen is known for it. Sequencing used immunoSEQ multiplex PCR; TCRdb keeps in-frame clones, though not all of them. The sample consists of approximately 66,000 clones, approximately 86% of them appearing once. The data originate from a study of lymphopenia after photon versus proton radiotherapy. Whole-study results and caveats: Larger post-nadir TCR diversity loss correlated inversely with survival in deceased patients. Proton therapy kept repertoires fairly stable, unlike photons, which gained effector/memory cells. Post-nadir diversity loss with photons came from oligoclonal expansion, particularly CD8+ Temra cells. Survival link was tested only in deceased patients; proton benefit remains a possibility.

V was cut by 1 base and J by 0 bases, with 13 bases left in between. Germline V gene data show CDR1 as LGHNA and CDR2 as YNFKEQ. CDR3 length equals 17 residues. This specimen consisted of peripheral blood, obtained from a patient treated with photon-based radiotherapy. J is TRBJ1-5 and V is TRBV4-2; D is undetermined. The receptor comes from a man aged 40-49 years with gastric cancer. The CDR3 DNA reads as TGTGCCAGCAGCCAAGTCTCAGGTCTCTATAGCAATCAGCCCCAGCATTTT. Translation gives CASSQVSGLYSNQPQHF.